Described below is a single T cell receptor beta chain sequence and its context. The data originate from a study of T cells in Graves' hyperthyroidism and ophthalmopathy. The germline V and J ends were trimmed by 3 bases and 10 bases, with 21 bases remaining between them. Germline V gene data show CDR1 as SQVTM and CDR2 as ANQGSEA. The CDR3 length is 14 residues. Uncontrolled infection, other autoimmune disease, pregnancy or lactation led to exclusion. Amplification targeted TCR beta CDR3 regions from RNA transcripts. The HTBI set primed first-round TCR CDR3 RT-PCR. TCRdb recomputed calls from the multiplex PCR reads with MiXCR, one row per CDR3 protein. The table has a few hundred thousand distinct CDR3 sequences, just over 45% seen once.

Sequenced input: peripheral blood or thyroid tissue (not recorded which). The receptor was derived from a woman aged 18-29 years with Graves' hyperthyroidism. The chain couples TRBV29-1 to TRBJ1-1, with D perhaps TRBD1 (5 bases). CDR3 in amino acids: CSVEGDPGTEGAFF. CDR3 sequence (DNA): TGCAGCGTTGAGGGGGACCCGGGGACTGAGGGAGCTTTCTTT.